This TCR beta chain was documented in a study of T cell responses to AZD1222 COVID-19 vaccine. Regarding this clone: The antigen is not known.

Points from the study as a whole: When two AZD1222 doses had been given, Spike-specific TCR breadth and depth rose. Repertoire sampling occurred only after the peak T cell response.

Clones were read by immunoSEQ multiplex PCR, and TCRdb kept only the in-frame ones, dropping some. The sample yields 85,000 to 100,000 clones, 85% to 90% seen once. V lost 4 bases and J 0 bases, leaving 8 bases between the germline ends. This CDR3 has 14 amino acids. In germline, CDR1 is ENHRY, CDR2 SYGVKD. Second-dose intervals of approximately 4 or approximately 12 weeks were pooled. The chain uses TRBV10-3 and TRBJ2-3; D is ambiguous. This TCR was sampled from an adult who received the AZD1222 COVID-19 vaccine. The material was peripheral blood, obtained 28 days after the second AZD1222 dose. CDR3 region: CAISGYSSTDTQYF. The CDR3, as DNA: TGTGCCATCAGTGGCTACTCTAGCACAGATACGCAGTATTTT.